The 19 T cell receptor beta chains below all came from one sample that was sequenced in a study of OX40 agonist ivuxolimab in advanced cancers. Libraries were prepared by immunoSEQ multiplex PCR; TCRdb keeps only in-frame clonotypes and omits some of them. The sample has over 75,000 clones, 85% to 95% seen once. The specimen was CD4+ or CD8+ T cells sorted from blood, collected in a trial of the OX40 agonist ivuxolimab. The receptor set was obtained from an adult with an advanced solid tumor such as melanoma, head and neck, liver or kidney cancer.

The J gene is TRBJ1-2, the V gene TRBV2, with TRBD1 as a possible D gene (6 bases). Germline V gene data show CDR1 as SNHLY and CDR2 as FYNNEI. The CDR3 spans 12 residues. Deletions cut 8 bases from V and 5 bases from J, with 12 bases between. The CDR3 DNA is TGTGCCAGCGGTAGGGGGTCGTATGGCTACACCTTC. It translates to CASGRGSYGYTF.

This chain connects TRBV6-6 to TRBJ1-3, with D perhaps matching TRBD1 (6 bases). Trimming pared 5 bases from V and 0 bases from J, leaving 14 bases between. There are 16 residues in the CDR3. Germline lookup yields CDR1 MNHNY and CDR2 SVGAGI (reference sequence). The CDR3 loop reads CASSPVGHSSGNTIYF. The CDR3 bases are TGTGCCAGCAGTCCGGTGGGACATTCCTCTGGAAACACCATATATTTT.

The chain recombines TRBV7-2 with TRBJ2-7; 9 positions match TRBD1. This CDR3 is built from 15 residues. The junction had 5 bases not matched to a gene; V was cut back by 5 bases and J by 0 bases. Per the germline V gene, CDR1 is SGHTA and CDR2 is FQGNSA. The DNA of the CDR3 is TGTGCCAGCAGCACGGGACAGGGCAGCTCCTACGAGCAGTACTTC. Translating gives CASSTGQGSSYEQYF.

The chain combines TRBV11-3 with TRBJ2-5; D gene unclear. Germline CDR1 is SGHNT and CDR2 is YENEEA. The V end was cut by 5 bases, the J end by 2 bases, with 6 bases between. The CDR3 is made up of 12 amino acids. In DNA, the CDR3 is TGTGCCAGCAGCGCCCGTCAAGAGACCCAGTACTTC. It codes for CASSARQETQYF.

This clone has only one observation. CDR3 DNA: TGTGCCAGCAGCTTAGGGCTAGACAGGGAGCAGTTCTTC. Protein sequence: CASSLGLDREQFF. This chain joins TRBV13 and TRBJ2-1, with D possibly TRBD1 on 6 matching bases. Germline loops: CDR1 PRHDT, CDR2 FYEKMQ (reference sequence). The CDR3 spans 13 residues. V was pared by 0 bases and J by 10 bases, with 10 bases between.

The rearrangement links TRBV27 to TRBJ2-7, with D maybe TRBD1 (6 bases). Germline V gene sequence: CDR1 MNHEY, CDR2 SMNVEV (reference sequence). V lost 10 bases, J lost 10 bases, and 23 bases lay in between. This CDR3 is built from 13 residues. CDR3 sequence reads: CATGPQGPGPQYF. DNA for the CDR3: TGTGCCACAGGACCGCAGGGGCCCGGGCCCCAGTACTTC.

Regarding this clone: Other nucleotide sequences in the sample specify the same CDR3. The rearrangement joins TRBV11-3 to TRBJ2-3, with D tentatively TRBD2 (6 bases). The CDR3 runs to 14 residues. The germline gives CDR1 SGHNT, CDR2 YENEEA. V was clipped by 1 base and J by 3 bases, with 8 bases between them. CDR3 residues: CASSLVAGTDTQYF. The CDR3 nucleotides read TGTGCCAGCAGCTTAGTTGCGGGAACAGATACGCAGTATTTT.

V usage is TRBV20-1 and J usage is TRBJ2-7; a possible D gene is TRBD2 (5 bases). There are 11 residues in the CDR3. CDR1 is DFQATT, CDR2 SNEGSKA, per germline (reference sequence). Between the trimmed V and J ends, which lost 7 bases and 5 bases, there was a span of 12 bases. This CDR3 is CSGTPGDEQYF. For the CDR3, the DNA is TGCAGTGGGACTCCTGGCGACGAGCAGTACTTC.

The J gene is TRBJ2-7, the V gene TRBV28, with 7 bases lining up with TRBD2. The V segment lost 6 bases and the J segment 4 bases; nucleotides outside the gene matches: 6. Germline V gives CDR1 MDHEN, CDR2 SYDVKM. The CDR3 is 13 amino acids. CDR3 in DNA: TGTGCCAGCAGGGGGGGGATGGGGTACGAGCAGTACTTC. This gives the protein CASRGGMGYEQYF.

The genes are TRBV5-1 and TRBJ2-1, with TRBD2 matching 8 bases. The length of the CDR3 is 18 residues. Germline CDR1 SGHRS, CDR2 YFSETQ. The V segment lost 0 bases and the J segment 8 bases; nucleotides outside the gene matches: 16. CDR3 residues: CASSLVSSGSLPGDEQFF. In DNA form, the CDR3 reads TGCGCCAGCAGCTTGGTGAGCAGCGGGAGTCTCCCCGGAGATGAGCAGTTCTTC.

This clone was counted once. The chain uses TRBV29-1 and TRBJ2-5, with D possibly TRBD1 on 6 matching bases. Germline V lookup: CDR1 SQVTM, CDR2 ANQGSEA. Trimming removed 7 bases at V and 3 bases at J, with 21 bases between. The CDR3 consists of 15 residues. CDR3 protein: CSGGSRAGVKETQYF. In nucleotides, the CDR3 is TGCAGCGGAGGGTCAAGGGCAGGGGTGAAAGAGACCCAGTACTTC.

This chain uses TRBV4-2 with TRBJ1-3; D unclear. Trimming pared 0 bases from V and 0 bases from J, leaving 6 bases between. This CDR3 is built from 15 residues. Germline V lookup: CDR1 LGHNA, CDR2 YNFKEQ. CDR3 region: CASSQDRFSGNTIYF. The CDR3 nucleotides are TGTGCCAGCAGCCAAGATCGCTTCTCTGGAAACACCATATATTTT.

Only a few counts were recorded for this clone. V and J are TRBV5-8 and TRBJ1-1; a possible D gene is TRBD1 (5 bases). V was clipped by 6 bases and J by 10 bases, with 16 bases between them. Germline V gene lookup returns CDR1 SGHTS and CDR2 YDEGEE. The CDR3 runs 12 residues. The CDR3 sequence: CASTWRGGSAFF. The CDR3 DNA follows: TGTGCCAGCACCTGGCGGGGGGGATCAGCTTTCTTT.

The chain recombines TRBV10-3 with TRBJ1-1; D not certain. The CDR3 contains 13 residues. Germline V gene sequence: CDR1 ENHRY, CDR2 SYGVKD. V gave up 10 bases and J gave up 3 bases, with 15 bases separating them. This CDR3 is CATRRMVDTEAFF. As DNA, the CDR3 is TGTGCCACCCGACGTATGGTGGACACTGAAGCTTTCTTT.

The CDR3 nucleotides read TGTGCCACCAGCAGCCAATACAGGAATGAAGCTTTCTTT. As protein: CATSSQYRNEAFF. The rearrangement links TRBV15 to TRBJ1-1; D possibly corresponds to TRBD1 (5 bases). The length of the CDR3 is 13 residues. Germline-derived CDR1 and CDR2 are LNHNV and YYDKDF (reference sequence). Deletions cut 3 bases from V and 7 bases from J, with 12 bases between. Full variable domain (remainder filled in from reference TRBV15 and TRBJ1-1): DAMVIQNPRYQVTQFGKPVTLSCSQTLNHNVMYWYQQKSSQAPKLLFHYYDKDFNNEADTPDNFQSRRPNTSFCFLDIRSPGLGDTAMYLCATSSQYRNEAFFGQGTRLTVV.

V gene TRBV5-4 combines with J gene TRBJ2-3; 8 bases are a match to TRBD2. There are 15 residues in the CDR3. With 0 bases clipped from V and 3 bases from J, the junction kept 3 bases outside the gene matches. CDR1 is SGHNT, CDR2 YYREEE, per germline (reference sequence). CDR3: CASSLAAGATDTQYF. The CDR3 coding sequence is TGTGCCAGCAGCTTGGCAGCGGGAGCTACAGATACGCAGTATTTT.

The V gene is TRBV11-3, the J gene TRBJ2-3; unclear D gene. V was pared by 0 bases and J by 6 bases, with 4 bases between. Germline loops: CDR1 SGHNT, CDR2 YENEEA. The CDR3 runs 12 residues. The CDR3 loop is CASSLDMDTQYF. CDR3 DNA: TGTGCCAGCAGCTTAGATATGGATACGCAGTATTTT.

The J gene is TRBJ2-1, the V gene TRBV10-3; 8 nucleotides match TRBD2. The CDR3 is 14 amino acids. Trimming removed 6 bases from V and 6 bases from J; junction bases left unmatched: 7. Germline V gene data show CDR1 as ENHRY and CDR2 as SYGVKD. In DNA form, the CDR3 reads TGTGCCATCAGCGAGGCGGGAGGTGGCAATGAGCAGTTCTTC. This encodes CAISEAGGGNEQFF.

This chain connects TRBV7-9 to TRBJ2-3; possible D gene TRBD2, 6 bases. This CDR3 region has 15 residues. Germline CDR1 SEHNR, CDR2 FQNEAQ (reference sequence). Trimming removed 8 bases at V and 2 bases at J, with 17 bases between. CDR3 protein: CASGGLRGLTDTQYF. Written as DNA, the CDR3 is TGTGCCAGCGGGGGACTCCGGGGCCTCACAGATACGCAGTATTTT. The full variable domain, in which reference TRBV7-9 and TRBJ2-3 provide the parts outside the CDR3, is DTGVSQNPRHKITKRGQNVTFRCDPISEHNRLYWYRQTLGQGPEFLTYFQNEAQLEKSRLLSDRFSAERPKGSFSTLEIQRTEQGDSAMYLCASGGLRGLTDTQYFGPGTRLTVL.